This T cell receptor beta chain comes out of a study of blood T cell repertoires in COVID-19 (dated by TCRdb to 2018 to 2020). Notes on the research overall: The collaborator samples originated in the United States, Italy and Spain and spanned the acute and convalescent phases of COVID-19. The prospective study material was composed of cDNA or gDNA derived from T cells, B-cell-depleted T cells, or PBMCs. Subjects who had been exposed to COVID-19, were actively infected with it, or had recovered from it provided the deeply sampled blood TCRbeta repertoires that made up the dataset. The repertoires were released in a freely available public database intended as a resource for research on the immune response to SARS-CoV-2. The samples were drawn from the first 160 participants of the ongoing ImmuneRACE study and from over a thousand subjects provided by 6 global collaborators. Nearly every sample came with metadata listing a de-identified subject ID, COVID-19 status, age in years and sex. Where available, HLA class I and class II types were obtained from metadata supplied by the sample provider rather than from assay-based typing.

Each collaborating institution followed its own protocols to collect whole blood in K2EDTA tubes. For TCRbeta analysis, collaborator samples were shipped as frozen whole blood, as isolated PBMCs, or as DNA extracted from either sample type. TCRbeta CDR3 regions were amplified from genomic DNA using the immunoSEQ Assay, a bias-controlled multiplex PCR. For the original study's pipeline: The number of nucleated cells in each sample was estimated from the amplification of reference gene primers within the assay. To quantify the absolute abundance of each unique TCRbeta CDR3 rearrangement, sequence reads were collapsed and filtered. Productive Simpson clonality was computed per sample as the square root of Simpson's diversity index over productive rearrangements. As stored in TCRdb, this immuneACCESS dataset retains in-frame rearrangements with V and J assigned. A fraction of the clones does not appear; measured against another copy, unresolved V genes explain less than half of the discrepancy, and the remainder lacks a known reason. V and J calls and clone size come straight from that table; D and trimming were deduced from the DNA. For this sample there are 210,000 or so clones; approximately 80% appear just once. Jointly, the top ten make up about 10% of the sample.

What the work shows at the level of the full study, not this receptor alone: How much clinical and demographic metadata was included differed by source and by participant, and the metadata was provided uncurated.

A remark on this clone: Its cognate antigen has yet to be identified. No much larger clone exists at a distance of one base, and base qualities are not known.

The receptor's source is a woman aged 80 or older with acute or convalescent COVID-19. The source material was peripheral blood.

In nucleotide form, the sequence is TGTGCCAGCAGCCAAACGACAGGGGTGAAAGATACGCAGTATTTT. This sequence encodes CASSQTTGVKDTQYF. The rearrangement joined TRBV14 to TRBJ2-3, and 8 bases in between align with TRBD1. The CDR3 covers 15 residues, taking in both the cysteine and the phenylalanine. Only the CDR3 DNA stays, 45 bases, in frame from base 1. CDR1 and CDR2, looked up from the germline V gene, are SGHDN and FVKESK. The junction shows trimming of 2 bases on V and 5 bases on J, and the gene matches do not reach 6 bases of it.